The T cell receptor beta chain under discussion was sequenced for a study of yellow fever vaccine responses in identical twins. Study conclusions and caveats: Twins showed a vaccine T cell response that reportedly seemed partly convergent, partly personalized.

TCRdb processed the RT-PCR reads anew with MiXCR; each CDR3 protein has one entry. The table has 14,000 or so distinct CDR3 sequences, 70% to 85% seen once. Of note for this clonotype: Its antigen remains unknown.

Germline V lookup: CDR1 SGHAT, CDR2 FQDESV (reference sequence). The CDR3 spans 15 residues. The V segment lost 7 bases and the J segment 0 bases; nucleotides outside the gene matches: 2. This receptor was taken from a woman in her late teens or twenties who received the yellow fever vaccine. Sequencing was performed on T cells from blood (PBMCs), unsorted or a sorted subset (not recorded which), taken before or after yellow fever vaccination (not recorded which). This chain uses TRBV11-1 with TRBJ1-4, with 10 bases that match TRBD1. The DNA for the CDR3 is TGTGCCAGCACAGGACAGGGGGCAACTAATGAAAAACTGTTTTTT. It specifies CASTGQGATNEKLFF.